The rows below give T cell receptor beta chains drawn from one sample of a study of blood T cell repertoires in COVID-19. Libraries were prepared by immunoSEQ multiplex PCR; TCRdb keeps only in-frame clonotypes and omits some of them. Among 150,000 to 200,000 clones, 65% to 90% were seen once, and the ten largest hold 8% to 10%. Material for sequencing was peripheral blood. Receptor source: a man in his sixties with acute or convalescent COVID-19. Each CDR3 is given with its conserved first and last residue. Each record gives: clone size, V gene, D gene, J gene, CDR3 protein, CDR3 DNA. D genes are given only for firm matches. The listing skips clone size in some rows; elsewhere it reads once, few, many or a size class.

-	TRBV29-1	TRBD1	TRBJ2-7	CSVENPGQGASEQYF	TGCAGCGTTGAAAACCCGGGACAGGGGGCTTCCGAGCAGTACTTC
-	TRBV27	-	TRBJ2-1	CASSLGGAIYNEQFF	TGTGCCAGCAGTTTAGGGGGGGCTATCTACAATGAGCAGTTCTTC
-	TRBV5-6	TRBD1	TRBJ2-7	CASSPSDRGTLSYEQYF	TGTGCCAGCAGCCCAAGCGACAGGGGAACACTCTCCTACGAGCAGTACTTC
-	TRBV27	-	TRBJ1-1	CASSLGRGKNTEAFF	TGTGCCAGCAGTTTGGGGAGAGGAAAGAACACTGAAGCTTTCTTT
-	TRBV5-1	TRBD2	TRBJ2-7	CASSFSGSNYEQYF	TGCGCCAGCAGCTTTAGCGGGTCTAACTACGAGCAGTACTTC
-	TRBV28	TRBD1	TRBJ1-4	CASSNRGRGNEKLFF	TGTGCCAGCAGCAACAGGGGAAGAGGGAATGAAAAACTGTTTTTT
-	TRBV7-3	TRBD1	TRBJ2-3	CASSYRQGKQYF	TGTGCCAGCAGCTATAGACAGGGGAAGCAGTATTTT
-	TRBV28	TRBD1	TRBJ1-1	CASSPRTGRDEAFF	TGTGCCAGCAGTCCACGGACAGGCCGGGATGAAGCTTTCTTT
-	TRBV24-1	-	TRBJ2-1	CATSGHNEQFF	TGTGCCACCAGTGGGCACAATGAGCAGTTCTTC
few	TRBV3-1/TRBV3-2	-	TRBJ2-2	CASSPQGAGELFF	TGTGCCAGCAGCCCACAGGGTGCCGGGGAGCTGTTTTTT
-	TRBV4-1	-	TRBJ2-1	CASSLRVREQFF	TGCGCCAGCAGCCTAAGAGTACGTGAGCAGTTCTTC
few	TRBV7-2	TRBD2	TRBJ2-3	CASSQTSGTTDTQYF	TGTGCCAGCAGCCAGACTAGCGGCACCACAGATACGCAGTATTTT
few	TRBV19	-	TRBJ1-4	CASRQIQSAGEKLFF	TGTGCCAGTAGACAAATACAGTCCGCGGGAGAAAAACTGTTTTTT
-	TRBV5-4	-	TRBJ2-5	CASSLVASQETQYF	TGTGCCAGCAGCTTGGTGGCAAGTCAAGAGACCCAGTACTTC
-	TRBV18	-	TRBJ2-7	CASSPLPGDTLKEQYF	TGTGCCAGCTCACCACTTCCCGGGGACACTCTTAAGGAGCAGTACTTC
-	TRBV18	TRBD2	TRBJ2-1	CASSRTGGYNEQFF	TGTGCCAGCTCACGGACGGGGGGTTACAATGAGCAGTTCTTC
-	TRBV28	-	TRBJ1-2	CASSLGRGSGYTF	TGTGCCAGCAGTTTAGGCAGGGGAAGTGGCTACACCTTC
-	TRBV18	TRBD1	TRBJ1-3	CASSPGTPQGASGNTIYF	TGTGCCAGCTCACCGGGGACTCCGCAGGGGGCATCTGGAAACACCATATATTTT
once	TRBV19	TRBD1	TRBJ2-1	CASSIGDRDYNEQFF	TGTGCCAGTAGTATAGGGGACAGGGACTACAATGAGCAGTTCTTC
-	TRBV15	-	TRBJ1-4	CATSRDEGRKLFF	TGTGCCACCAGCAGAGACGAGGGGAGGAAACTGTTTTTT
-	TRBV28	TRBD2	TRBJ2-7	CASSSPGLAGSPYEQYF	TGTGCCAGCAGTTCTCCGGGACTAGCGGGGAGCCCCTACGAGCAGTACTTC
-	TRBV28	TRBD2	TRBJ2-1	CASGRASGVSEQFF	TGTGCCAGCGGGAGGGCTAGCGGCGTGAGTGAGCAGTTCTTC
once	TRBV28	TRBD1	TRBJ1-2	CASLPGQITYGYTF	TGTGCCAGCCTCCCGGGACAGATAACCTATGGCTACACCTTC
-	TRBV30	-	TRBJ2-1	CAWSFRTYKRNEQFF	TGTGCCTGGAGTTTTAGGACCTACAAGCGGAATGAGCAGTTCTTC
once	TRBV18	-	TRBJ1-3	CASSPVGGRGNTIYF	TGTGCCAGCTCACCAGTAGGGGGACGTGGAAACACCATATATTTT
-	TRBV19	-	TRBJ2-2	CASRRAGTGELFF	TGTGCCAGCCGACGGGCGGGCACCGGGGAGCTGTTTTTT
once	TRBV30	-	TRBJ2-7	CAWSIVGATGHEQYF	TGTGCCTGGAGTATAGTTGGGGCCACAGGCCACGAGCAGTACTTC
-	TRBV24-1	-	TRBJ1-6	CATSDQRELYNSPLHF	TGTGCCACCAGTGATCAACGGGAGCTCTATAATTCACCCCTCCACTTT
-	TRBV5-4	-	TRBJ2-5	CASSPLAGETQYF	TGTGCCAGCAGCCCACTAGCAGGGGAGACCCAGTACTTC
-	TRBV6-5	TRBD2	TRBJ2-7	CASSTAGDEQYF	TGTGCCAGCAGTACGGCGGGAGACGAGCAGTACTTC
-	TRBV4-2	-	TRBJ2-7	CASSQDRLGQNSYEQYF	TGTGCCAGCAGCCAAGATCGCTTAGGACAGAATTCCTACGAGCAGTACTTC
once	TRBV4-2	-	TRBJ1-6	CASSQAQGNSPLHF	TGTGCCAGCAGCCAAGCGCAGGGGAATTCACCCCTCCACTTT
-	TRBV19	-	TRBJ2-1	CATRIQGSSNEQFF	TGTGCCACCCGAATACAGGGCTCATCCAATGAGCAGTTCTTC
-	TRBV5-1	TRBD2	TRBJ2-1	CASSLGAGGYNEQFF	TGCGCCAGCAGCTTGGGAGCGGGAGGCTACAATGAGCAGTTCTTC
-	TRBV29-1	-	TRBJ2-3	CSVELTGSRADTQYF	TGCAGCGTTGAACTTACCGGGAGTCGCGCAGATACGCAGTATTTT
-	TRBV12-3/TRBV12-4	-	TRBJ1-1	CASSLSQGFEAFF	TGTGCCAGCAGTTTGAGTCAGGGCTTTGAAGCTTTCTTT
few	TRBV9	TRBD2	TRBJ2-3	CASSVANSGRGLISTDTQYF	TGTGCCAGCAGCGTAGCGAATAGCGGGAGGGGCCTCATTAGCACAGATACGCAGTATTTT
-	TRBV7-9	TRBD1	TRBJ1-6	CASSLQGQGGSPLHF	TGTGCCAGCAGCTTACAGGGGCAGGGGGGTTCACCCCTCCACTTT
-	TRBV29-1	-	TRBJ2-5	CSVLSGARDQYF	TGCAGCGTTCTTAGTGGGGCTCGCGACCAGTACTTC
-	TRBV28	-	TRBJ2-7	CASSDSGSYEQYF	TGTGCCAGCAGTGATAGCGGCTCCTACGAGCAGTACTTC
-	TRBV15	-	TRBJ1-1	CATSRDLANTEAFF	TGTGCCACCAGCAGAGATCTAGCGAACACTGAAGCTTTCTTT
-	TRBV7-8	-	TRBJ1-5	CASSPLGGEVAQPQHF	TGTGCCAGCAGCCCCCTCGGGGGGGAAGTGGCTCAGCCCCAGCATTTT